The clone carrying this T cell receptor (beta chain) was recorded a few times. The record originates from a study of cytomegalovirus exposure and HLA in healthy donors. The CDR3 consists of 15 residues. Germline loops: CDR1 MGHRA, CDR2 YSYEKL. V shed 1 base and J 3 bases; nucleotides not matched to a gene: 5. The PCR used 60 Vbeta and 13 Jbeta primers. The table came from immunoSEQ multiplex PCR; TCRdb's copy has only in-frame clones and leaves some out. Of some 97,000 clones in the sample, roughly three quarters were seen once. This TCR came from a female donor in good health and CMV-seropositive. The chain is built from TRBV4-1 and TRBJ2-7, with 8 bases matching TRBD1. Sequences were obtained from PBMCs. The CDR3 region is CASSQVDRERYEQYF. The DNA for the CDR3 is TGCGCCAGCAGCCAAGTGGACAGGGAGCGCTACGAGCAGTACTTC.